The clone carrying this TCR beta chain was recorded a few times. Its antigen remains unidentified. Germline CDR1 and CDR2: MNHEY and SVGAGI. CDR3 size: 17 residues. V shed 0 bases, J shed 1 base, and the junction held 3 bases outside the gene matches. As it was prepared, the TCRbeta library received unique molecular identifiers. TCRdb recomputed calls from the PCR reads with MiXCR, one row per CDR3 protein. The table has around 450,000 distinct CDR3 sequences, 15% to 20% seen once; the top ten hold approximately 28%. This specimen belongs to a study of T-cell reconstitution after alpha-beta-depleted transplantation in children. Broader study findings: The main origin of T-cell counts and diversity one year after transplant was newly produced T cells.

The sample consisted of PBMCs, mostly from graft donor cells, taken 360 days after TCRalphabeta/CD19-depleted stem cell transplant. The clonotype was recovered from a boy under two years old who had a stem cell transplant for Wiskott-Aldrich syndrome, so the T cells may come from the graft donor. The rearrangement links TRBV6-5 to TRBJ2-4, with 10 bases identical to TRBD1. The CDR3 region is CASSYSKGQGAKNIQYF. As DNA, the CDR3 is TGTGCCAGCAGTTACTCGAAGGGACAGGGGGCCAAAAACATTCAGTACTTC.